A selection of T cell receptor beta chains follows, all from one sample in a study of blood T cell repertoires in COVID-19. Produced via immunoSEQ multiplex PCR; TCRdb's table is partial and in-frame only. The table has 200,000 to 300,000 clones, about nine tenths seen once. The material sequenced was peripheral blood. These receptors came from a man between 60 and 70 years old with acute or convalescent COVID-19. Both conserved end residues are part of each CDR3. Clone size, where shown, is once, few, many, or a class for clones that have expanded.

clone_size: -
v_call: TRBV6-5
j_call: TRBJ2-3
cdr3_aa: CASSSAGGSTDTQYF

clone_size: few
v_call: TRBV11-3
j_call: TRBJ1-6
cdr3_aa: CASSLDSIDSPLHF

clone_size: -
v_call: TRBV12-5
j_call: TRBJ1-1
cdr3_aa: CASGLWDSMNTEAFF

clone_size: -
v_call: TRBV24-1
j_call: TRBJ2-1
cdr3_aa: CATSGDSYNEQFF

clone_size: -
v_call: TRBV6-5
j_call: TRBJ1-5
cdr3_aa: CASSQQGSYQPQHF

clone_size: -
v_call: TRBV28
j_call: TRBJ2-1
cdr3_aa: CASSLLAGENWFF

clone_size: -
v_call: TRBV30
j_call: TRBJ2-5
cdr3_aa: CAWTGTLQETQYF

clone_size: -
v_call: TRBV29-1
j_call: TRBJ1-2
cdr3_aa: CSVVPRDRGIYGYTF

clone_size: once
v_call: TRBV30
j_call: TRBJ1-2
cdr3_aa: CAWSPGGGLGYTF

clone_size: -
v_call: TRBV6-5
j_call: TRBJ1-1
cdr3_aa: CASRIGGRTEAFF

clone_size: -
v_call: TRBV18
j_call: TRBJ1-2
cdr3_aa: CASSLLQDPGQGGGYTF

clone_size: -
v_call: TRBV6-5
j_call: TRBJ1-2
cdr3_aa: CASKYRGQGYGYTF

clone_size: -
v_call: TRBV15
j_call: TRBJ1-6
cdr3_aa: CATSRDQVQGINSPLHF

clone_size: -
v_call: TRBV7-2
j_call: TRBJ2-1
cdr3_aa: CASSSMNYGRRSAREQFF

clone_size: -
v_call: TRBV27
j_call: TRBJ1-1
cdr3_aa: CASSPRGRAAFF

clone_size: -
v_call: TRBV27
j_call: TRBJ1-1
cdr3_aa: CASQDRGLPAFF

clone_size: once
v_call: TRBV7-2
j_call: TRBJ2-1
cdr3_aa: CASSLGGMGYNEQFF

clone_size: -
v_call: TRBV12-5
j_call: TRBJ2-7
cdr3_aa: CASLGQGNYEQYF

clone_size: -
v_call: TRBV12-3/TRBV12-4
j_call: TRBJ1-2
cdr3_aa: CASSLGGLGYTF

clone_size: -
v_call: TRBV7-2
j_call: TRBJ2-3
cdr3_aa: CASSLVAGERGTDTQYF

clone_size: -
v_call: TRBV20-1
j_call: TRBJ1-1
cdr3_aa: CSASGLAEAFF

clone_size: -
v_call: TRBV5-6
j_call: TRBJ1-5
cdr3_aa: CASSFAGTGNQPQHF

clone_size: once
v_call: TRBV6-5
j_call: TRBJ1-5
cdr3_aa: CASSYLGSNQPQHF

clone_size: -
v_call: TRBV28
j_call: TRBJ2-5
cdr3_aa: CASTTPGTGDETQYF

clone_size: -
v_call: TRBV5-4
j_call: TRBJ2-1
cdr3_aa: CASSSKTSGFPSSYNEQFF

clone_size: -
v_call: TRBV27
j_call: TRBJ1-2
cdr3_aa: CASSFLQGNGYTF

clone_size: -
v_call: TRBV5-1
j_call: TRBJ2-5
cdr3_aa: CASSEGTGGGETQYF

clone_size: -
v_call: TRBV24-1
j_call: TRBJ1-5
cdr3_aa: CATSETGLIQPQHF

clone_size: -
v_call: TRBV2
j_call: TRBJ2-1
cdr3_aa: CASSGPTGGRANEQFF

clone_size: once
v_call: TRBV7-9
j_call: TRBJ1-1
cdr3_aa: CASSLPGKGQRNTEAFF

clone_size: few
v_call: TRBV11-1
j_call: TRBJ1-1
cdr3_aa: CASSAGPEAFF

clone_size: -
v_call: TRBV7-2
j_call: TRBJ2-3
cdr3_aa: CASSLASGRFIDTQYF

clone_size: -
v_call: TRBV3-1/TRBV3-2
j_call: TRBJ1-1
cdr3_aa: CASSQGQGALTEAFF

clone_size: -
v_call: TRBV30
j_call: TRBJ2-1
cdr3_aa: CAWSVQVEQFF

clone_size: -
v_call: TRBV5-1
j_call: TRBJ2-2
cdr3_aa: CASSPTQGGGELFF

clone_size: once
v_call: TRBV11-2
j_call: TRBJ1-6
cdr3_aa: CASSLRRQGTAYDNSPLHF

clone_size: -
v_call: TRBV5-4
j_call: TRBJ1-2
cdr3_aa: CASSLPGNYGYTF

clone_size: once
v_call: TRBV24-1
j_call: TRBJ2-1
cdr3_aa: CATSDRQGLSSYNEQFF

clone_size: -
v_call: TRBV7-9
j_call: TRBJ1-1
cdr3_aa: CASSGGWPDVNTEAFF

clone_size: once
v_call: TRBV5-8
j_call: TRBJ2-3
cdr3_aa: CASSFGDSRDTQYF

clone_size: -
v_call: TRBV4-3
j_call: TRBJ2-1
cdr3_aa: CASSQVLAVYNEQFF

clone_size: -
v_call: TRBV15
j_call: TRBJ2-2
cdr3_aa: CATSSRGGGGELFF

clone_size: -
v_call: TRBV5-6
j_call: TRBJ1-2
cdr3_aa: CASSPDGANYGYTF

clone_size: -
v_call: TRBV5-1
j_call: TRBJ1-3
cdr3_aa: CASSPNLSHLDSSGNTIYF

clone_size: -
v_call: TRBV6-6
j_call: TRBJ1-4
cdr3_aa: CASSYAQQAPKLFF

clone_size: -
v_call: TRBV7-2
j_call: TRBJ1-3
cdr3_aa: CASSLVPDSGNTIYF

clone_size: -
v_call: TRBV7-2
j_call: TRBJ2-7
cdr3_aa: CASTLESLSADEQYF

clone_size: -
v_call: TRBV28
j_call: TRBJ1-1
cdr3_aa: CASRARTGGVGTEAFF

clone_size: -
v_call: TRBV27
j_call: TRBJ2-3
cdr3_aa: CASSLYSALAGSTDTQYF

clone_size: -
v_call: TRBV5-4
j_call: TRBJ2-1
cdr3_aa: CASSLGGTHSYNEQFF

clone_size: -
v_call: TRBV28
j_call: TRBJ1-2
cdr3_aa: CASSPPTGVNYGYTF

clone_size: few
v_call: TRBV18
j_call: TRBJ1-6
cdr3_aa: CASSPPQGARSPLHF

clone_size: once
v_call: TRBV2
j_call: TRBJ1-3
cdr3_aa: CASSDGLALSGNTIYF